These 5 T cell receptor beta chains came from one sample sequenced in a study of immune heterogeneity within non-small cell lung tumors. Amplification of TCR beta CDR3 was performed by multiplex PCR with 32 V and 13 J primers. TCRdb reprocessed the multiplex PCR reads via MiXCR and lists one record per CDR3 protein. Here the sample spans around 23,000 distinct CDR3 sequences, about 25% being singletons. Bulk tumor genomic DNA served as template, at around 600 ng per sample. Several biopsies were collected from each primary tumor during surgery. They were spaced as far apart as possible within the tumor mass. The patients were newly diagnosed with non-small cell lung cancer, had not been treated, and had curative surgery. The sequencing sample was made of lung tumor tissue. Every receptor here comes from a man aged 40-49 years with non-small cell lung cancer.

Concerning this clonotype itself: A read error may be the cause here, since a much bigger clone is one base away. The chain combines TRBV20-1 with TRBJ1-4; D may be TRBD1 (5 bases). The CDR3 totals 15 residues. From germline, CDR1 is DFQATT and CDR2 SNEGSKA (reference sequence). V dropped 2 bases and J dropped 4 bases, with 14 bases sitting between them. This chain's CDR3 is CSARTRQTFNEKLFF. In DNA, the CDR3 is TGCAGTGCTAGAACCAGACAGACGTTTAATGAAAAACTGTTTTTT.

As to this clonotype: A much larger clone differs from this one at a single base, so this may be a read error. V and J are TRBV9 and TRBJ2-7, with D maybe TRBD2 (6 bases). Germline CDR1 reads SGDLS; CDR2 reads YYNGEE. CDR3 length equals 14 residues. CDR3 loop: CASGVGSSVYEQYF. The CDR3 bases are TGTGCCAGCGGCGTAGGTTCTAGCGTCTACGAGCAGTACTTC. Using reference TRBV9 and TRBJ2-7 for the parts outside the CDR3, the full variable domain is DSGVTQTPKHLITATGQRVTLRCSPRSGDLSVYWYQQSLDQGLQFLIQYYNGEERAKGNILERFSAQQFPDLHSELNLSSLELGDSALYFCASGVGSSVYEQYFGPGTRLTVT.

At least ten counts were recorded for this clonotype. This chain links TRBV7-9 with TRBJ2-7, with TRBD1 matching 9 bases. J lost 2 bases, V lost 1 base, and 6 bases had no gene match. There are 16 residues in the CDR3. Germline V CDR1 and CDR2: SEHNR, FQNEAQ (reference sequence). The CDR3 DNA reads TGTGCCAGCAGCTTAGGTACAGGGGGCCAGACCTACGAGCAGTACTTC. This sequence encodes CASSLGTGGQTYEQYF.

The chain is built from TRBV25-1 and TRBJ1-5; 9 bases map to TRBD1. The CDR3 consists of 14 residues. The germline CDR1 and CDR2 sequences are MGHDK and SYGVNS. With 6 bases clipped from V and 4 bases from J, the junction kept 4 bases outside the gene matches. This CDR3 is CASRGTGLNQPQHF. CDR3 nucleotide sequence: TGTGCCAGCAGGGGGACAGGGCTGAATCAGCCCCAGCATTTT.

The chain recombines TRBV6-1 with TRBJ2-1, with a possible D match to TRBD2 (5 bases). The CDR3 is made up of 13 amino acids. Trimming stripped 9 bases from V and 6 bases from J, with 15 bases between. Germline V CDR1 and CDR2: MNHNS, SASEGT. CDR3: CASYSQRANEQFF. The CDR3 DNA reads TGTGCCAGTTACTCCCAGAGGGCCAATGAGCAGTTCTTC.